This TCR beta chain emerged from a study of vaccination effects on CD4 cells after COVID-19. The protocol was immunoSEQ multiplex PCR, while the TCRdb copy is restricted to in-frame clones and leaves out a portion. The sample comprises over 30,000 clones, under 75% of which are singletons, and 20% to 25% rests with the top ten. Points on this clone: Its matching antigen is unknown.

Prior to sequencing, the ViraFEST assay stimulated PBMC with viral peptide pools, which expanded the antigen-specific CD4+ T cells. With 9 to 11 days of culture completed, CD4+ T cells were isolated. Among the vaccine recipients, none had a prior SARS-CoV-2 infection, and nucleocapsid antibodies were negative. Every well housed 2.1 million or so PBMC, which grew in culture alongside about 11 IU/ml IL-2 and around 10 ug/ml peptides. Half-medium exchanges with IL-2 medium took place on days 3 and 7. The sequence was obtained from a human donor who received a COVID-19 vaccine. The starting material was CD4+ T cells from PBMCs cultured with SARS-CoV-2 spike peptides, obtained before COVID-19 vaccination.

The CDR3, as DNA: TGTGCCAGCAGCTTGGGGGACGGAGGCTATGGCTACACCTTC. This sequence encodes CASSLGDGGYGYTF. The chain is built from TRBV5-4 and TRBJ1-2, with D possibly being TRBD1 (5 bases). CDR3 length: 14 residues. Looked up from germline, CDR1 is SGHNT and CDR2 is YYREEE (reference sequence). The V end was cut by 0 bases, the J end by 4 bases, with 10 bases between.